Following are 28 T cell receptor beta chains from one sample sequenced in a study of T cells in localized non-small cell lung cancer. TCRdb keeps only in-frame clones here, not all; method: immunoSEQ multiplex PCR. The table lists fewer than 100,000 clones, approximately 86% of them singletons. The sequencing used peripheral blood, collected before any cancer treatment. Source of these receptors: a man aged 40-75 years with stage I squamous cell lung carcinoma.

The gene calls are TRBV29-1 and TRBJ1-2, with TRBD1 matching 7 bases. The CDR3 contains 12 residues. Losses at the gene ends were 6 bases for V and 3 bases for J; bases not matched to a gene: 4. CDR1 is SQVTM, CDR2 ANQGSEA, per germline. The CDR3 sequence: CSVVTGDYGYTF. The CDR3 DNA sequence: TGCAGCGTCGTCACAGGGGACTATGGCTACACCTTC.

This chain links TRBV5-4 with TRBJ2-7; 10 nucleotides align to TRBD2. Germline V CDR1 and CDR2: SGHNT, YYREEE (reference sequence). The CDR3 contains 15 residues. Trimming removed 2 bases from V and 6 bases from J; junction bases left unmatched: 8. The CDR3 nucleotides read TGTGCCAGCAGCTTACGGAGCGGGGGGGCCGGCGAGCAGTACTTC. Protein product: CASSLRSGGAGEQYF.

This chain joins TRBV6-5 and TRBJ2-6, with D tentatively TRBD1 or TRBD2 (5 bases each). CDR3 length: 16 residues. Germline values: CDR1 MNHEY, CDR2 SVGAGI. V was cut by 1 base and J by 1 base, with 8 bases left in between. In nucleotides, the CDR3 is TGTGCCAGCAGTTACTGGGGGTCGTCTGGGGCCAACGTCCTGACTTTC. This translates into CASSYWGSSGANVLTF.

This sequence joins TRBV14 and TRBJ1-1; no firm D call. V was shortened by 4 bases and J by 1 base, with 13 bases between the two germline ends. In germline, CDR1 is SGHDN, CDR2 FVKESK. The CDR3 is 15 amino acids. CDR3 sequence: CASSPGNLKNTEAFF. DNA for the CDR3: TGTGCCAGCAGCCCCGGGAACCTCAAGAACACTGAAGCTTTCTTT.

The gene calls are TRBV5-4 and TRBJ2-3, with 9 bases aligning to TRBD2. CDR1 is SGHNT and CDR2 is YYREEE in the germline V gene (reference sequence). The CDR3 is made up of 14 amino acids. V shed 3 bases, J shed 4 bases, and the junction held 3 bases outside the gene matches. The CDR3 region has the DNA TGTGCCAGCAGCTACCGCGGGGGGGCAGATACGCAGTATTTT. Translation: CASSYRGGADTQYF.

The V gene is TRBV28, the J gene TRBJ1-3; tentatively, D is TRBD1 (5 bases). Germline loops: CDR1 MDHEN, CDR2 SYDVKM. Trimming cost V 2 bases and J 4 bases, with 12 bases left between them. This CDR3 has 15 amino acids. CDR3 amino acids: CASSLQGVGGNTIYF. DNA of the CDR3: TGTGCCAGCAGTTTACAAGGGGTAGGGGGAAACACCATATATTTT.

The V and J genes are TRBV29-1 and TRBJ1-2; D might be TRBD1 (5 bases). CDR1 SQVTM and CDR2 ANQGSEA come from the germline V gene. The V gene lost 2 bases and the J gene lost 7 bases, with 26 bases spanning the gap. The CDR3 totals 17 residues. CDR3: CSVETQGSPPYMAGYTF. CDR3 in DNA: TGCAGCGTTGAAACCCAGGGAAGCCCCCCGTATATGGCTGGCTACACCTTC.

The chain recombines TRBV23-1 with TRBJ1-4; 7 bases align to TRBD1. TRBV23-1 is flagged as an ORF with uncertain function. V lost 2 bases and J lost 6; bases outside the gene matches: 6. The CDR3 runs to 15 residues. The CDR3 nucleotides read TGCGCCAGCAGTCAAGTGACAGGGCCATATGAAAAACTGTTTTTT. It is translated as CASSQVTGPYEKLFF.

This clone appeared a few times. The J gene is TRBJ1-6, the V gene TRBV5-6; 7 nucleotides align to TRBD1. The CDR3 consists of 15 residues. V shed 0 bases and J 10 bases; nucleotides not matched to a gene: 7. Germline loops: CDR1 SGHDT, CDR2 YYEEEE. Written as DNA, the CDR3 is TGTGCCAGCAGCTTGGTTCCAGGAGGGGGCTCACCCCTCCACTTT. It translates to CASSLVPGGGSPLHF.

The chain employs TRBV2 and TRBJ2-7; 8 nucleotides line up with TRBD2. Unmatched junction bases numbered 7, after V lost 3 bases and J lost 0 bases. The V gene's germline CDR1 is SNHLY and CDR2 FYNNEI. This CDR3 has 16 residues. The CDR3 bases are TGTGCCAGCAGTGATACCGGCGGGGGGCGCTCCTACGAGCAGTACTTC. This codes for CASSDTGGGRSYEQYF.

The chain links TRBV18 to TRBJ2-1, with 9 bases that match TRBD1. The germline gives CDR1 KGHSH, CDR2 LQKENI. V lost 3 bases, J lost 3 bases, and 3 bases stayed unmatched. This CDR3 has 15 residues. The DNA for the CDR3 is TGTGCCAGCTCACCTGACAGGGGGGGCTACAATGAGCAGTTCTTC. Translation: CASSPDRGGYNEQFF.

The V call is TRBV5-6, the J call TRBJ2-1, with no clear D. The CDR3 consists of 12 residues. Germline V lookup: CDR1 SGHDT, CDR2 YYEEEE. The ends were cut back, 2 bases at V and 5 bases at J, with 5 bases in the middle. CDR3 DNA: TGTGCCAGCAGCTTTGTGGACAATGAGCAGTTCTTC. Residues: CASSFVDNEQFF.

The rearrangement links TRBV18 to TRBJ2-3; D perhaps matches TRBD1 (6 bases). This CDR3 contains 14 residues. V was cut by 8 bases and J by 6 bases, with 18 bases left in between. The germline V gene has CDR1 KGHSH and CDR2 LQKENI. The CDR3 DNA reads TGTGCCAGCGCCCCGGGACAACAGCCCGATACGCAGTATTTT. Encoded protein: CASAPGQQPDTQYF.

The rearrangement joins TRBV6-6 to TRBJ1-2, with D maybe TRBD1 (5 bases). This CDR3 spans 14 amino acids. Trimming cost V 2 bases and J 5 bases, with 12 bases left between them. Germline lookup yields CDR1 MNHNY and CDR2 SVGAGI (reference sequence). CDR3 residues: CASSYAGGGYGYTF. CDR3 DNA: TGTGCCAGCAGTTACGCTGGGGGAGGGTATGGCTACACCTTC.

The chain recombines TRBV28 with TRBJ1-2, with a weak D call TRBD1 (6 bases). The V gene's germline CDR1 is MDHEN and CDR2 SYDVKM. V gave up 6 bases and J gave up 5 bases, with 22 bases separating them. CDR3 length: 16 amino acids. CDR3 DNA sequence: TGTGCCAGCAGCCCGACAGGATCCGGCCAAGGTTATGGCTACACCTTC. It is translated as CASSPTGSGQGYGYTF.

CDR3 in DNA: TGTGCCAGCAGCTTGCTACAGGGAGGTGGAAACACCATATATTTT. Encoded protein: CASSLLQGGGNTIYF. This chain connects TRBV7-9 to TRBJ1-3; tentatively, D is TRBD1 (6 bases). CDR1 and CDR2 (germline): SEHNR, FQNEAQ (reference sequence). There are 15 residues in the CDR3. Trimming removed 3 bases at V and 3 bases at J, with 12 bases between.

The gene calls are TRBV7-9 and TRBJ1-1; no reliable D call. The CDR3 runs to 13 residues. The germline gives CDR1 SEHNR, CDR2 FQNEAQ (reference sequence). The V and J ends lost 11 bases and 4 bases respectively, with 17 bases between them. CDR3 sequence reads: CAGWRSGGTEAFF. Here the CDR3 DNA reads TGTGCCGGGTGGAGGTCGGGTGGCACTGAAGCTTTCTTT.

The V call is TRBV19, the J call TRBJ1-1, with 11 bases lining up with TRBD1. Germline CDR1 and CDR2: LNHDA and SQIVND (reference sequence). The V gene end was trimmed by 5 bases and the J gene end by 5 bases; junction bases not matched to a gene: 4. The CDR3 covers 14 residues. The CDR3 sequence is CASSYGTGGTEAFF. In nucleotides, the CDR3 is TGTGCCAGTAGTTATGGGACAGGGGGGACTGAAGCTTTCTTT.

V is TRBV4-2 and J is TRBJ1-2; maybe TRBD1 (6 bases). V was shortened by 3 bases and J by 4 bases, with 15 bases between the two germline ends. This CDR3 contains 15 residues. Germline loops: CDR1 LGHNA, CDR2 YNFKEQ. CDR3 DNA: TGTGCCAGCAGCCAGGACCAGGGGAGGAGCTATGGCTACACCTTC. Translation: CASSQDQGRSYGYTF.

V and J are TRBV18 and TRBJ1-1; the D gene is possibly TRBD1 (5 bases). Trimming shortened V by 2 bases and J by 4 bases, and 20 bases separated the two germline ends. Germline V gene sequence: CDR1 KGHSH, CDR2 LQKENI. There are 17 residues in the CDR3. The CDR3 spells CASSPDIGDPGGTEAFF. Here the CDR3 DNA reads TGTGCCAGCTCACCAGATATCGGGGACCCCGGCGGCACTGAAGCTTTCTTT.

The genes are TRBV5-1 and TRBJ2-1; TRBD1 aligns across 9 bases. V dropped 1 base and J dropped 8; count of bases not matched to a gene: 4. Germline CDR1 reads SGHRS; CDR2 reads YFSETQ. The CDR3 consists of 14 residues. The CDR3 here is CASSLPDRGHEQFF. In nucleotides, the CDR3 is TGCGCCAGCAGCTTGCCGGACAGGGGACATGAGCAGTTCTTC. Full variable domain (missing parts from reference TRBV5-1 and TRBJ2-1): KAGVTQTPRYLIKTRGQQVTLSCSPISGHRSVSWYQQTPGQGLQFLFEYFSETQRNKGNFPGRFSGRQFSNSRSEMNVSTLELGDSALYLCASSLPDRGHEQFFGPGTRLTVL.

The rearrangement links TRBV6-1 to TRBJ1-2; D is uncertain. The CDR3 has 14 residues. CDR1 is MNHNS, CDR2 SASEGT, per germline. V was pared by 1 base and J by 8 bases, with 14 bases between. CDR3 sequence reads: CASSEELGSGGYTF. DNA of the CDR3: TGTGCCAGCAGTGAAGAACTTGGATCCGGCGGCTACACCTTC.

The CDR3 nucleotides are TGTGCTAGTGGTTTTGGACCTTACAGGGGAAGGAAGGATACGCAGTATTTT. Its protein product is CASGFGPYRGRKDTQYF. This chain connects TRBV12-5 to TRBJ2-3, with 7 bases lining up with TRBD1. The CDR3 length is 17 residues. The germline gives CDR1 LGHNT, CDR2 FRNRAP. Trimming took 3 bases from V and 6 from J; bases not matched to a gene: 15.

The chain links TRBV18 to TRBJ1-1, with 8 nucleotides matching TRBD1. The length of the CDR3 is 13 residues. Trimming removed 5 bases from V and 3 bases from J; junction bases left unmatched: 2. Germline values: CDR1 KGHSH, CDR2 LQKENI. The CDR3 spells CASSTGGDTEAFF. The CDR3 DNA follows: TGTGCCAGCTCAACAGGGGGTGACACTGAAGCTTTCTTT.

This chain joins TRBV28 and TRBJ2-7, with no clear D. The CDR3 covers 12 residues. The V and J ends lost 2 bases and 3 bases respectively, with 5 bases between them. The germline V gene encodes CDR1 MDHEN and CDR2 SYDVKM. The CDR3 loop is CASSLPGYEQYF. CDR3 in DNA: TGTGCCAGCAGTTTACCAGGCTACGAGCAGTACTTC. Based on the CDR3 plus reference TRBV28 and TRBJ2-7, the full variable domain is DVKVTQSSRYLVKRTGEKVFLECVQDMDHENMFWYRQDPGLGLRLIYFSYDVKMKEKGDIPEGYSVSREKKERFSLILESASTNQTSMYLCASSLPGYEQYFGPGTRLTVT.

The chain has TRBV5-6 and TRBJ1-1; 10 bases are a match to TRBD1. This CDR3 spans 15 amino acids. Per germline, CDR1 SGHDT and CDR2 YYEEEE. V lost 4 bases and J lost 1; bases outside the gene matches: 4. The CDR3: CASSPTGGRNTEAFF. The CDR3 DNA sequence: TGTGCCAGCAGCCCGACAGGGGGCCGGAACACTGAAGCTTTCTTT.

The chain carries TRBV15 and TRBJ2-2; D remains ambiguous. Trimming removed 0 bases at V and 5 bases at J, with 10 bases between. Germline V lookup: CDR1 LNHNV, CDR2 YYDKDF (reference sequence). This CDR3 comprises 15 residues. CDR3 protein: CATSRDLKGTGELFF. CDR3 nucleotide sequence: TGTGCCACCAGCAGAGATCTCAAGGGTACCGGGGAGCTGTTTTTT. Complete variable domain (other parts from reference TRBV15 and TRBJ2-2): DAMVIQNPRYQVTQFGKPVTLSCSQTLNHNVMYWYQQKSSQAPKLLFHYYDKDFNNEADTPDNFQSRRPNTSFCFLDIRSPGLGDTAMYLCATSRDLKGTGELFFGEGSRLTVL.

This chain joins TRBV9 and TRBJ1-1, with D maybe TRBD1 (5 bases). Trimming removed 4 bases at V and 4 bases at J, with 14 bases between. CDR3 length: 14 amino acids. Germline values: CDR1 SGDLS, CDR2 YYNGEE. The CDR3 nucleotides are TGTGCCAGCAGCATCCGGGACCTCGGCACTGAAGCTTTCTTT. Protein sequence: CASSIRDLGTEAFF.